Below, 17 T cell receptor beta chains from the same sample are listed, as sequenced in a study of T cell responses to AZD1222 COVID-19 vaccine. Libraries were prepared by immunoSEQ multiplex PCR; TCRdb keeps only in-frame clonotypes and omits some of them. The table records about 160,000 clones, around nine tenths of them present only once. This material consisted of peripheral blood, taken 28 days after the second AZD1222 dose. These receptors were taken from an adult who received the AZD1222 COVID-19 vaccine.

A single count supports this clone. The genes are TRBV5-6 and TRBJ2-1; D gene uncertain. Trimming removed 0 bases at V and 0 bases at J, with 7 bases between. The CDR3 totals 15 residues. CDR1 is SGHDT and CDR2 is YYEEEE in the germline V gene. The CDR3 DNA reads TGTGCCAGCAGCTTGGGTGGAAGCTCCTACAATGAGCAGTTCTTC. It translates to CASSLGGSSYNEQFF.

The V and J genes are TRBV4-2 and TRBJ2-5; 8 nucleotides line up with TRBD2. Germline V gene lookup returns CDR1 LGHNA and CDR2 YNFKEQ. V shed 3 bases, J shed 3 bases, and the junction held 3 bases outside the gene matches. This CDR3 region has 14 residues. CDR3 sequence (DNA): TGTGCCAGCAGCCATGGTAGCGGGGAAGAGACCCAGTACTTC. Translating gives CASSHGSGEETQYF.

This chain connects TRBV10-2 to TRBJ2-3; TRBD1 might be the D (6 bases). The CDR3 has 15 residues. Germline lookup yields CDR1 WSHSY and CDR2 SAAADI. Trimming removed 7 bases from V and 4 bases from J, with 18 bases in between. The CDR3 is CASTSPGAGADTQYF. CDR3 DNA: TGCGCCAGCACCTCTCCAGGGGCCGGCGCAGATACGCAGTATTTT.

The J gene is TRBJ1-4, the V gene TRBV6-6; D may be TRBD1 (6 bases). Trimming took off 8 bases at V and 5 bases at J, with 12 bases between the two ends. The CDR3 runs 13 residues. The germline gives CDR1 MNHNY, CDR2 SVGAGI (reference sequence). The CDR3: CASLEGVNEKLFF. DNA for the CDR3: TGTGCCAGCTTAGAGGGGGTCAATGAAAAACTGTTTTTT.

This chain joins TRBV10-1 and TRBJ2-7; 14 bases line up with TRBD2. V shed 4 bases and J 3 bases; nucleotides not matched to a gene: 2. Germline lookup yields CDR1 WNHNN and CDR2 SYGVQD (reference sequence). The CDR3 loop spans 15 amino acids. Here the CDR3 reads CASSGTSGGIYEQYF. The CDR3 DNA reads as TGCGCCAGCAGTGGGACTAGCGGGGGGATCTACGAGCAGTACTTC.

The V call is TRBV3-1 (or the pseudogene TRBV3-2), the J call TRBJ1-6; no reliable D call. Germline-derived CDR1 and CDR2 are LGHDT and YNNKEL (reference sequence). With 1 base removed from V and 6 bases from J, the gap between germline ends came to 4 bases. The CDR3 contains 13 residues. CDR3 region: CASSQVSNSPLHF. DNA of the CDR3: TGTGCCAGCAGCCAAGTTTCTAATTCACCCCTCCACTTT.

V and J are TRBV7-9 and TRBJ2-1; D is perhaps TRBD1 (6 bases). CDR1 is SEHNR and CDR2 is FQNEAQ in the germline V gene (reference sequence). The CDR3 extends over 17 amino acids. V was clipped by 5 bases and J by 0 bases, with 17 bases between them. The CDR3 region is CASSPTGRQSSYNEQFF. The CDR3 region has the DNA TGTGCCAGCAGCCCAACAGGGCGACAGAGCTCCTACAATGAGCAGTTCTTC.

The chain employs TRBV19 and TRBJ1-3, with D possibly being TRBD1 (6 bases). From germline, CDR1 is LNHDA and CDR2 SQIVND (reference sequence). The V gene lost 6 bases and the J gene lost 0 bases, with 21 bases spanning the gap. The CDR3 sequence is 18 residues long. The DNA of the CDR3 is TGTGCCAGTAGCGCCAGGGGAAGGGGACTATACTCTGGAAACACCATATATTTT. Amino acids: CASSARGRGLYSGNTIYF. Drawing the rest from reference TRBV19 and TRBJ1-3, the complete variable domain is DGGITQSPKYLFRKEGQNVTLSCEQNLNHDAMYWYRQDPGQGLRLIYYSQIVNDFQKGDIAEGYSVSREKKESFPLTVTSAQKNPTAFYLCASSARGRGLYSGNTIYFGEGSWLTVV.

Only one count was recorded for this clone. V and J are TRBV30 and TRBJ1-4, with a possible D match to TRBD1 (5 bases). The CDR3 sequence is 15 residues long. V lost 2 bases and J lost 3, with 13 bases in between. Germline values: CDR1 GTSNPN, CDR2 SVGIG (reference sequence). CDR3 nucleotides: TGTGCCTGGAGTTCCCCGGGGCTGGCTAATGAAAAACTGTTTTTT. Translated: CAWSSPGLANEKLFF.

The chain joins TRBV5-4 to TRBJ1-2; 9 nucleotides line up with TRBD1. The CDR3 is 15 amino acids. V lost 4 bases and J lost 3; bases outside the gene matches: 7. In germline, CDR1 is SGHNT, CDR2 YYREEE (reference sequence). CDR3 sequence: CASSRPGQGDYGYTF. In nucleotides, the CDR3 is TGTGCCAGCAGCAGACCGGGACAGGGTGACTATGGCTACACCTTC. The whole variable domain, filled in from reference TRBV5-4 and TRBJ1-2, reads ETGVTQSPTHLIKTRGQQVTLRCSSQSGHNTVSWYQQALGQGPQFIFQYYREEENGRGNFPPRFSGLQFPNYSSELNVNALELDDSALYLCASSRPGQGDYGYTFGSGTRLTVV.

This sequence joins TRBV29-1 and TRBJ1-4; D is perhaps TRBD1 (6 bases). The CDR3 runs 12 residues. Between the trimmed V and J ends, which lost 7 bases and 7 bases, there was a span of 13 bases. CDR1 and CDR2 (germline): SQVTM, ANQGSEA. This CDR3 reads CSASRGSEKLFF. CDR3 nucleotide sequence: TGCAGCGCCTCCAGGGGCAGTGAAAAACTGTTTTTT.

The J gene is TRBJ1-2, the V gene TRBV29-1; D is uncertain. Trimming stripped 0 bases from V and 7 bases from J, with 12 bases between. Germline CDR1 reads SQVTM; CDR2 reads ANQGSEA. The CDR3 covers 13 residues. The CDR3 nucleotides read TGCAGCGTTGAAGATCGGCCCCTCAGTGGCTACACCTTC. Residues: CSVEDRPLSGYTF.

The chain couples TRBV29-1 to TRBJ1-1; no clear D. The CDR3 contains 12 residues. Germline lookup yields CDR1 SQVTM and CDR2 ANQGSEA. V lost 5 bases, J lost 4 bases, and 11 bases lay in between. CDR3 protein: CSVSTSTTEAFF. As DNA, the CDR3 is TGCAGCGTTTCGACTTCGACCACTGAAGCTTTCTTT.

The V and J genes are TRBV12-3 or TRBV12-4 and TRBJ2-5; D is ambiguous. This CDR3 is built from 13 residues. V was cut by 1 base and J by 3 bases, with 6 bases left in between. This CDR3 reads CASSLESKETQYF. DNA of the CDR3: TGTGCCAGCAGTTTAGAGTCCAAAGAGACCCAGTACTTC.

The CDR3, as DNA: TGTGCCACCTCCAGGGACAGGGGACATGGCTACACCTTC. Its translation: CATSRDRGHGYTF. This chain connects TRBV15 to TRBJ1-2; 10 positions match TRBD1. CDR1 and CDR2 (germline): LNHNV, YYDKDF (reference sequence). The J segment lost 6 bases and the V segment lost 8 bases, leaving 6 bases of the junction unmatched. There are 13 residues in the CDR3.

The rearrangement uses TRBV6-5 and TRBJ2-1, with D possibly being TRBD1 or TRBD2 (5 bases each). Deletions cut 5 bases from V and 12 bases from J, with 11 bases between. The CDR3 is 11 amino acids. Germline V gene sequence: CDR1 MNHEY, CDR2 SVGAGI. CDR3 coding DNA: TGTGCCAGCAGTACGGTGGGGGTGCAGTTCTTC. Its protein product is CASSTVGVQFF.

This clone is deemed medium-sized. This chain joins TRBV30 and TRBJ2-5; 7 bases are shared with TRBD2. Germline V gene sequence: CDR1 GTSNPN, CDR2 SVGIG (reference sequence). V trimming: 0 bases; J trimming: 5 bases; junction bases outside the gene matches: 3. This CDR3 comprises 13 residues. CDR3 DNA: TGTGCCTGGAGTGTTGTGGGGGGGGAGACCCAGTACTTC. Protein product: CAWSVVGGETQYF.